The entry that follows covers one TCR beta chain sequence. The antigen is undetermined. The CDR3 has 15 amino acids. The germline CDR1 and CDR2 sequences are SGDLS and YYNGEE. The V segment lost 3 bases and the J segment 4 bases; nucleotides outside the gene matches: 3. This entry is derived from a study of cytomegalovirus exposure and HLA in healthy donors. Study-wide points: Researchers reported in a later analysis that a missense DCLRE1C variant was tied to TCR beta V- and J-gene trimming.

It was with 60 Vbeta and 13 Jbeta primers that the PCR ran. Per the study methods: There were around 78 million unique TCR beta chains by a later count, and approximately 11 million of them were shared. This table comes from immunoSEQ multiplex PCR, and its TCRdb copy is limited to in-frame clones, with some not included. V, J and clone size were drawn from that table, and D and trimming were deduced from the DNA. The table shows 180,000 or so clones, with 80% occurring only once. Material: PBMCs. This TCR was recovered from a woman between 45 and 65 years old in good health and CMV-seropositive. This rearrangement joins TRBV9 to TRBJ2-1, with TRBD2 matching over 11 bases. The CDR3 DNA is TGTGCCAGCAGCGCAGCTAGCGGGAGGTACAATGAGCAGTTCTTC. The encoded protein is CASSAASGRYNEQFF.